A selection of T cell receptor beta chains follows, all from one sample in a study of cytomegalovirus exposure and HLA in healthy donors. Sequencing was performed with immunoSEQ multiplex PCR; in TCRdb, only in-frame clones are kept and a portion is missing. The sample yields around 170,000 clones, around 84% seen once. Sequencing was performed on PBMCs. All receptors come from a woman between 45 and 60 years old in good health and CMV-seropositive. CDR3s include the opening cysteine and the closing phenylalanine or tryptophan. Fields, in order: CDR3 DNA, CDR3 protein, V gene, clone size, D gene, J gene. The D gene is left open where the match is weak. Clone size appears in some rows only: once, few, many, or a class for an expanded clone.

TGCGCCAGCAGCGAACAACAGGGAATCACTGAAGCTTTTTTT,CASSEQQGITEAFF,TRBV5-1,.,.,TRBJ1-1
TGTGCCAGCAGCGCCGGTTCTAGGACAGCGAATTCACCCCTCCACTTT,CASSAGSRTANSPLHF,TRBV7-2,few,.,TRBJ1-6
TGTGCCAGCAGTTACTCACAGGGGGAAGAGACCCAGTACTTC,CASSYSQGEETQYF,TRBV6-5,.,TRBD1,TRBJ2-5
TGCGCCAGCAGCCAATGGACAGGGAGGACTGAAGCTTTCTTT,CASSQWTGRTEAFF,TRBV4-3,.,TRBD1,TRBJ1-1
TGTGCCAGCAGCTTCCCCGGACTAGCGGGGTACAATGAGCAGTTCTTC,CASSFPGLAGYNEQFF,TRBV7-9,.,TRBD2,TRBJ2-1
TGTGCCAGCAGTTTCCAGGGGGTTAAGAGCTCCTACGAGCAGTACTTC,CASSFQGVKSSYEQYF,TRBV6-4,.,TRBD1,TRBJ2-7
TGTGCCAGCAGCCATGGACTAGCGGGGGGGTACACAGATACGCAGTATTTT,CASSHGLAGGYTDTQYF,TRBV9,.,TRBD2,TRBJ2-3
TGCGCCAGCAGCCGACAACAGGGAGACGAGCAGTACTTC,CASSRQQGDEQYF,TRBV4-3,.,.,TRBJ2-7
TGTGCCAGCAGCCAAGGGACAGTTAACACCGGGGAGCTGTTTTTT,CASSQGTVNTGELFF,TRBV11-2,.,TRBD1,TRBJ2-2
TGTGCCAGCAGTACAGGGACATCGCAGCATAATTCACCCCTCCACTTT,CASSTGTSQHNSPLHF,TRBV2,.,.,TRBJ1-6
TGTGCCTCAACCGGGACTTACCAAGAGACCCAGTACTTC,CASTGTYQETQYF,TRBV10-3,once,.,TRBJ2-5
TGTGCCAGCAGTCCGACAGGGGCCTCTGGAAACACCATATATTTT,CASSPTGASGNTIYF,TRBV6-6,.,TRBD1,TRBJ1-3